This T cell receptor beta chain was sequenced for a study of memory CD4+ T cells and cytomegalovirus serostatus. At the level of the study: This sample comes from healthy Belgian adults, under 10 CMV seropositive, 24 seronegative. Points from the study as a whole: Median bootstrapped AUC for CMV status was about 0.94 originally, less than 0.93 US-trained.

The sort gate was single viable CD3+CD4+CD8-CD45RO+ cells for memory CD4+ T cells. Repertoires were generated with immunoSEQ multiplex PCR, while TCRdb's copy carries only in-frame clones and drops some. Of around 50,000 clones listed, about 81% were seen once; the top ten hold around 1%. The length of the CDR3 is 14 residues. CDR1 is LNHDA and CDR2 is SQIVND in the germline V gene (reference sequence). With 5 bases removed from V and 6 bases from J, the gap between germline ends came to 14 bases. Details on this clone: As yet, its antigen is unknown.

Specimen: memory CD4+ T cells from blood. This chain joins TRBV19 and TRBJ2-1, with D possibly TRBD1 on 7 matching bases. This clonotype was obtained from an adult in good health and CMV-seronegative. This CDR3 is CASSAGQRPNEQFF. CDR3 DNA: TGTGCCAGTAGTGCGGGACAGAGGCCCAATGAGCAGTTCTTC.